This entry lists 24 T cell receptor beta chains sequenced from one sample in a study of blood T cell repertoires in COVID-19 (TCRdb year 2020). Library preparation employed the immunoSEQ multiplex PCR assay. The source is immuneACCESS, and TCRdb retained only in-frame sequences with V and J called. Part of the clones is not carried over; for the studies checked, unresolved V genes explain less than half of this, and the remainder is unexplained. For this sample the table gives a few hundred thousand clones, of which roughly four fifths were detected only once. Approximately 5% of the sample comes from the top ten. Sequencing used PBMCs or T cells enriched from blood (not recorded which). Every receptor here comes from a woman in her forties or fifties who had recovered from COVID-19.

This clone was counted between two and nine times. The J gene is TRBJ2-1, the V gene TRBV27, with 10 nucleotides matching TRBD1. The CDR3 is 12 amino acids. Germline CDR1 reads MNHEY; CDR2 reads SMNVEV (reference sequence). Losses at the gene ends were 4 bases for V and 16 bases for J; bases not matched to a gene: 7. CDR3 coding DNA: TGTGCCAGCAGTTCTGTGGACAGGGGGTTATTCTTC. Its protein product is CASSSVDRGLFF.

The rearrangement joins TRBV21-1 to TRBJ2-5; the table's D call of TRBD1 was not tested on the DNA. TRBV21-1 is marked as a pseudogene. This CDR3 comprises 15 residues. Here the CDR3 reads CASRASGPRGETQYF. CDR3 in DNA: TGTGCCAGCAGAGCCTCGGGACCCAGGGGGGAGACCCAGTACTTC.

Worth noting for this clone: The CDR3 does not close with the conserved phenylalanine or tryptophan, likely indicating a read error. No DNA is shown, since the ends of the CDR3 on it are uncertain; the CDR3 is the one TCRdb lists. CDR3 in amino acids: CASREQGPAPAFFV. The J gene is TRBJ1-5, the V gene TRBV2; the D segment call TRBD1 is taken from the table without a DNA check. Germline assignment: CDR1 SNHLY and CDR2 FYNNEI. 14 amino acids form the CDR3, both terminal residues included.

The chain links TRBV19 to TRBJ1-5, with 10 bases fitting TRBD1. The CDR3 totals 15 residues. Trimming cost V 4 bases and J 4 bases; bases outside gene matches: 4. Germline CDR1 reads LNHDA; CDR2 reads SQIVND (reference sequence). CDR3 in DNA: TGTGCCAGTAGTAATCGGACAGGGGGAAATCAGCCCCAGCATTTT. Encoded protein: CASSNRTGGNQPQHF.

The V and J genes are TRBV19 and TRBJ1-4; TRBD1 agrees at 9 bases. Germline V CDR1 and CDR2: LNHDA, SQIVND (reference sequence). J was trimmed by 12 bases and V by 6 bases; bases with no gene match: 23. The CDR3 contains 18 residues. CDR3 sequence: CASSNGRFVGQGDRELFF. The CDR3 region has the DNA TGTGCCAGTAGCAACGGGCGGTTCGTGGGACAGGGCGACCGGGAACTGTTTTTT.

The chain carries TRBV13 and TRBJ1-1, with 7 bases that match TRBD1. CDR3 size: 15 residues. Germline CDR1 and CDR2: PRHDT and FYEKMQ (reference sequence). Trimming at V came to 5 bases and at J to 3 bases, leaving 9 bases not matched to a gene. CDR3 protein: CASSPGGSLDTEAFF. The CDR3 coding sequence is TGTGCCAGCAGCCCAGGGGGGTCGTTGGACACTGAAGCTTTCTTT. Drawing the rest from reference TRBV13 and TRBJ1-1, the complete variable domain is AAGVIQSPRHLIKEKRETATLKCYPIPRHDTVYWYQQGPGQDPQFLISFYEKMQSDKGSIPDRFSAQQFSDYHSELNMSSLELGDSALYFCASSPGGSLDTEAFFGQGTRLTVV.

The chain employs TRBV6-2 or TRBV6-3 and TRBJ1-2, with D possibly being TRBD1 (5 bases). V lost 0 bases and J lost 4, with 9 bases in between. The germline V gene has CDR1 MNHEY and CDR2 SVGEGT. This CDR3 has 14 residues. The CDR3 DNA follows: TGTGCCAGCAGTTACTCGCGGACAACCTATGGCTACACCTTC. Translated: CASSYSRTTYGYTF.

This clone was seen once. V is TRBV18 and J is TRBJ2-3; 14 bases map to TRBD2. CDR3 length: 16 amino acids. The V and J ends lost 2 bases and 5 bases, in that order; junction bases with no gene match: 3. In germline, CDR1 is KGHSH, CDR2 LQKENI. The CDR3 bases are TGTGCCAGCTCACCAGGACTAGCGGGGGGTGGAGATACGCAGTATTTT. Residues: CASSPGLAGGGDTQYF.

The rearrangement uses TRBV27 and TRBJ1-4; D possibly corresponds to TRBD1 (5 bases). The V gene lost 2 bases and the J gene lost 4 bases, with 8 bases spanning the gap. CDR1 MNHEY and CDR2 SMNVEV come from the germline V gene (reference sequence). The CDR3 is 14 residues long. CDR3 DNA sequence: TGTGCCAGCAGTTTAGACAGAGTTAATGAAAAACTGTTTTTT. It encodes CASSLDRVNEKLFF.

The chain uses TRBV4-3 and TRBJ2-7; 10 nucleotides agree with TRBD1. Germline V gene data show CDR1 as LGHNA and CDR2 as YSLEER. The CDR3 totals 19 residues. J gave up 2 bases and V 0 bases, and 13 bases lay outside the gene matches. This CDR3 is CASSQDWDRGSSTTYEQYF. For the CDR3, the DNA is TGCGCCAGCAGCCAAGATTGGGACAGGGGATCTTCGACCACCTACGAGCAGTACTTC.

In its sample, this clone was seen once. V gene TRBV6-5 combines with J gene TRBJ1-3, with 10 positions matching TRBD1. Per germline, CDR1 MNHEY and CDR2 SVGAGI. There are 16 residues in the CDR3. Trimming at V came to 4 bases and at J to 1 base, leaving 4 bases not matched to a gene. The CDR3 DNA is TGTGCCAGCAGTTTGGACAGGGGGACATCTGGAAACACCATATATTTT. Its translation: CASSLDRGTSGNTIYF.

The chain uses TRBV7-8 and TRBJ2-2; D perhaps matches TRBD1 (6 bases). The CDR3 is 18 residues long. CDR1 SGHVS and CDR2 FQNEAQ come from the germline V gene. Trimming left V 5 bases short and J 0 bases short, with 19 bases between. The DNA for the CDR3 is TGTGCCAGCAGCCCAATGAACCCCGGGACAACGAACACCGGGGAGCTGTTTTTT. Translating gives CASSPMNPGTTNTGELFF.

This chain uses TRBV6-5 with TRBJ2-1; 13 bases map to TRBD2. The CDR3 totals 15 residues. The J segment lost 6 bases and the V segment lost 6 bases, leaving 5 bases of the junction unmatched. In germline, CDR1 is MNHEY, CDR2 SVGAGI. The DNA for the CDR3 is TGTGCCAGCAGGGGACTAGCGGGGCTTTTCAATGAGCAGTTCTTC. Its protein is CASRGLAGLFNEQFF.

This clone appeared a few times. The chain is built from TRBV29-1 and TRBJ1-1; TRBD1 matches at 10 bases. Germline assignment: CDR1 SQVTM and CDR2 ANQGSEA. V was clipped by 4 bases and J by 12 bases; unmatched bases: 5. This CDR3 region has 11 residues. The DNA for the CDR3 is TGCAGCGTTGCGGGACAGGGGAAAACTTTCTTT. Its translation is CSVAGQGKTFF.

The rearrangement joins TRBV7-2 to TRBJ1-6, with a weak D call TRBD1 (5 bases). The V gene lost 5 bases and the J gene lost 4 bases, with 12 bases spanning the gap. From germline, CDR1 is SGHTA and CDR2 FQGNSA. There are 15 residues in the CDR3. The CDR3 sequence is CASSAGEAYNSPLHF. The CDR3 DNA sequence: TGTGCCAGCAGCGCGGGGGAAGCGTATAATTCACCCCTCCACTTT.

This rearrangement joins TRBV19 to TRBJ1-5; the D gene is possibly TRBD1 (5 bases). V was cut by 0 bases and J by 3 bases, with 12 bases left in between. Germline V lookup: CDR1 LNHDA, CDR2 SQIVND (reference sequence). CDR3 length equals 16 residues. CDR3 DNA sequence: TGTGCCAGTAGTATAGAAAGACAGCTTGTCAATCAGCCCCAGCATTTT. Translating gives CASSIERQLVNQPQHF.

There are a few counts of this clone. J is TRBJ1-2 and V is TRBV7-9; D is undetermined. Trimming took off 2 bases at V and 8 bases at J, with 3 bases between the two ends. This CDR3 has 10 residues. Germline V lookup: CDR1 SEHNR, CDR2 FQNEAQ (reference sequence). CDR3 sequence reads: CASSLRGYTF. The DNA of the CDR3 is TGTGCCAGCAGCTTACGGGGCTACACCTTC.

The gene calls are TRBV5-1 and TRBJ1-2; a possible D gene is TRBD1 (5 bases). This CDR3 contains 13 residues. The germline CDR1 and CDR2 sequences are SGHRS and YFSETQ. V was clipped by 0 bases and J by 4 bases, with 7 bases between them. CDR3 bases: TGCGCCAGCAGCTTGGGGGGCACCTATGGCTACACCTTC. This gives the protein CASSLGGTYGYTF.

This clone appeared a single time. The chain uses TRBV4-3 and TRBJ1-6; 7 positions match TRBD1. Germline loops: CDR1 LGHNA, CDR2 YSLEER. J was trimmed by 9 bases and V by 3 bases; bases with no gene match: 8. The length of the CDR3 is 15 residues. CDR3 bases: TGCGCCAGCAGCCACCCGGACAGGTGGGGTTCACCCCTCCACTTT. Translation: CASSHPDRWGSPLHF.

The rearrangement uses TRBV6-5 and TRBJ2-2; 8 bases line up with TRBD1. V lost 5 bases and J lost 4; bases outside the gene matches: 3. CDR3 length: 14 residues. Germline V gene data show CDR1 as MNHEY and CDR2 as SVGAGI. Here the CDR3 reads CASSPDRGTGELFF. CDR3 nucleotide sequence: TGTGCCAGCAGTCCCGACAGGGGCACCGGGGAGCTGTTTTTT.

The chain uses TRBV9 and TRBJ2-7, with D tentatively TRBD2 (5 bases). Germline CDR1 reads SGDLS; CDR2 reads YYNGEE. V shed 0 bases and J shed 7 bases, with 8 bases lying between them. The CDR3 spans 12 residues. This chain's CDR3 is CASSVDGEEQYF. In DNA, the CDR3 is TGTGCCAGCAGCGTAGATGGGGAGGAGCAGTACTTC.

This chain connects TRBV18 to TRBJ2-7; 10 nucleotides match TRBD1. The CDR3 spans 19 residues. CDR1 is KGHSH, CDR2 LQKENI, per germline. After removal of 6 bases from V and 0 bases from J, the junction contained 17 bases not matched to a gene. CDR3 in DNA: TGTGCCAGCTCCTCGACCCGTGGGACAGGGGCCCGGACCTCCTACGAGCAGTACTTC. Translation: CASSSTRGTGARTSYEQYF.

The rearrangement links TRBV28 to TRBJ1-1; D is uncertain. The CDR3 has 12 residues. Germline CDR1 reads MDHEN; CDR2 reads SYDVKM. Trimming shortened V by 6 bases and J by 3 bases, and 8 bases separated the two germline ends. In DNA, the CDR3 is TGTGCCAGCAGCACGGTGGACACTGAAGCTTTCTTT. Translation gives CASSTVDTEAFF.

J is TRBJ1-1 and V is TRBV6-5; a weak D match, TRBD1 (5 bases). The CDR3 runs to 14 residues. Trimming pared 6 bases from V and 2 bases from J, leaving 13 bases between. Germline V gene sequence: CDR1 MNHEY, CDR2 SVGAGI. CDR3 sequence (DNA): TGTGCCAGCAGCCTTATAGGGGTTAACACTGAAGCTTTCTTT. This gives the protein CASSLIGVNTEAFF.